This T cell receptor (beta chain) was obtained from a study of blood T cells in healthy people across ages. As for the study in general: About one barcoded beta molecule per two T cells was captured by template switching.

A J-beta primer mix and a sample-barcoded 5' primer were used in a second PCR of roughly 6 to 11 cycles. Each CDR3 protein is one row after TCRdb ran MiXCR on the 5' RACE reads. The sample contains around 1,800,000 distinct CDR3 sequences, 35% to 50% of which appear only once. The CDR3 sequence is 13 residues long. The germline V gene encodes CDR1 LGHNT and CDR2 FRNRAP. V lost 3 bases to trimming and J lost 7 bases; unmatched junction nucleotides: 4. V is TRBV12-5 and J is TRBJ2-3; 7 bases agree with TRBD1. This sequence originates from a human donor in good health. The material sequenced was blood. The CDR3 region is CASGLAGGHTQYF. The CDR3 DNA is TGTGCTAGTGGTTTAGCAGGGGGTCATACGCAGTATTTT.